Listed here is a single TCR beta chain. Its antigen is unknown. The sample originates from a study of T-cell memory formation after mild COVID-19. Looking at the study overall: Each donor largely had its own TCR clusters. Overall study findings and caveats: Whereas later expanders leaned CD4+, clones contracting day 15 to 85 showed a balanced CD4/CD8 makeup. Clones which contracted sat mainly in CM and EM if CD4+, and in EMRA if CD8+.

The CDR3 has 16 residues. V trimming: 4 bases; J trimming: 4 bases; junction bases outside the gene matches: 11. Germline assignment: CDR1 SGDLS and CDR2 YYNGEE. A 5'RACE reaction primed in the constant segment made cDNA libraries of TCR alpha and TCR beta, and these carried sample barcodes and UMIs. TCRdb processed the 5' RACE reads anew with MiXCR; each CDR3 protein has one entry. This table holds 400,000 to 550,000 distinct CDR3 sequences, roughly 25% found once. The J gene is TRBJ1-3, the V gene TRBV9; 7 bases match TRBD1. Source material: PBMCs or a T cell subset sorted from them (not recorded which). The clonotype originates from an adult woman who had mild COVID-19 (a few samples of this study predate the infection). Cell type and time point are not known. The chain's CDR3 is CASSITGDGAGNTIYF. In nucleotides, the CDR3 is TGTGCCAGCAGCATAACAGGGGATGGAGCCGGAAACACCATATATTTT.